A single sample is the source of the 18 T cell receptor beta chains below, sequenced in a study of cytomegalovirus exposure and HLA in healthy donors. PCR involved 60 Vbeta and 13 Jbeta primers. Clones were read by immunoSEQ multiplex PCR, and TCRdb kept only the in-frame ones, dropping some. The profile shows some 200,000 clones, around 86% of them singletons. The sequencing sample was made of PBMCs. The receptors were gathered from a man aged 40-50 years in good health and CMV-seropositive.

The chain has TRBV6-1 and TRBJ1-5, with TRBD1 as a possible D gene (5 bases). The CDR3 has 16 residues. Germline CDR1 and CDR2: MNHNS and SASEGT. V dropped 4 bases and J dropped 6 bases, with 19 bases sitting between them. CDR3 sequence reads: CASSAVTGRGVQPQHF. DNA of the CDR3: TGTGCCAGCAGTGCAGTAACGGGACGGGGGGTTCAGCCCCAGCATTTT.

The chain employs TRBV11-2 and TRBJ2-7; 7 bases fit TRBD1. The CDR3 has 14 amino acids. Germline V gene data show CDR1 as SGHAT and CDR2 as FQNNGV. Losses at the gene ends were 4 bases for V and 2 bases for J; bases not matched to a gene: 5. The CDR3 nucleotides are TGTGCCAGCAGCTCGGAGGACAGGACCTACGAGCAGTACTTC. As protein: CASSSEDRTYEQYF.

The genes are TRBV5-1 and TRBJ2-2; D unresolved. The CDR3 is made up of 13 amino acids. V was cut by 1 base and J by 3 bases, with 4 bases left in between. Germline V lookup: CDR1 SGHRS, CDR2 YFSETQ. CDR3 DNA sequence: TGCGCCAGCAGCTTGACAGACACCGGGGAGCTGTTTTTT. Translated, it gives CASSLTDTGELFF.

The chain employs TRBV19 and TRBJ2-1, with TRBD1 identical over 8 bases. J lost 5 bases, V lost 8 bases, and 5 bases had no gene match. CDR3 length equals 13 residues. Germline V gives CDR1 LNHDA, CDR2 SQIVND (reference sequence). In DNA, the CDR3 is TGTGCCAGTGCAGCGACAGGGGACAATGAGCAGTTCTTC. Translated, it gives CASAATGDNEQFF.

The sample holds one count of this clone. CDR3 sequence reads: CASSPWGTTETQYF. The DNA for the CDR3 is TGTGCCAGCAGCCCGTGGGGGACAACGGAGACCCAGTACTTC. The chain has TRBV9 and TRBJ2-5, with a tentative D call TRBD1 (6 bases). The germline V gene has CDR1 SGDLS and CDR2 YYNGEE. The CDR3 spans 14 residues. V lost 4 bases and J 5 bases, leaving 15 bases between the germline ends.

The chain is built from TRBV19 and TRBJ1-1, with a weak D call TRBD1 (5 bases). With 2 bases removed from V and 0 bases from J, the gap between germline ends came to 7 bases. Germline lookup yields CDR1 LNHDA and CDR2 SQIVND (reference sequence). CDR3 size: 14 residues. The CDR3 nucleotides are TGTGCCAGTAGTATAAGGGACTTGAACACTGAAGCTTTCTTT. Translating gives CASSIRDLNTEAFF.

V is TRBV7-9 and J is TRBJ2-2; D ambiguous. Between the trimmed V and J ends, which lost 5 bases and 3 bases, there was a span of 13 bases. Per germline, CDR1 SEHNR and CDR2 FQNEAQ (reference sequence). The CDR3 contains 15 residues. CDR3 in amino acids: CASSRITGDTGELFF. In DNA form, the CDR3 reads TGTGCCAGCAGCCGAATCACTGGTGACACCGGGGAGCTGTTTTTT.

The chain combines TRBV11-2 with TRBJ2-2; 8 nucleotides agree with TRBD2. Looked up from germline, CDR1 is SGHAT and CDR2 is FQNNGV. Germline trimming cut 5 bases from V and 9 bases from J; bases unmatched to any gene: 8. The CDR3 loop spans 14 amino acids. CDR3 loop: CASSPGQRGWELFF. The DNA for the CDR3 is TGTGCCAGCAGCCCGGGCCAGCGGGGGTGGGAGCTGTTTTTT.

V is TRBV30 and J is TRBJ2-5; D gene ambiguous. Trimming cost V 0 bases and J 4 bases, with 3 bases left between them. Germline CDR1 is GTSNPN and CDR2 is SVGIG (reference sequence). There are 11 residues in the CDR3. The DNA of the CDR3 is TGTGCCTGGAGTGTACTAGAGACCCAGTACTTC. It encodes CAWSVLETQYF.

The chain couples TRBV7-9 to TRBJ1-1; TRBD1 might be the D (5 bases). Trimming shortened V by 1 base and J by 0 bases, and 9 bases separated the two germline ends. CDR3 size: 15 residues. The germline V gene has CDR1 SEHNR and CDR2 FQNEAQ (reference sequence). CDR3 sequence reads: CASSLDRGLNTEAFF. CDR3 nucleotides: TGTGCCAGCAGCTTAGATAGGGGTTTGAACACTGAAGCTTTCTTT.

The rearrangement joins TRBV11-3 to TRBJ2-5, with D perhaps TRBD1 (5 bases). The J call is in doubt because the DNA end fits TRBJ2-7 better. This CDR3 has 15 residues. Looked up from germline, CDR1 is SGHNT and CDR2 is YENEEA. The CDR3 DNA reads TGTGCCAGCAGCCATGACAGTTTCGTTCCCTACGAGCAGTACTTC. Its translation: CASSHDSFVPYEQYF.

Concerning this clone itself: Germline is not matched at one junction end, which may reflect a read error. The chain has TRBV4-3 and TRBJ2-2, with 13 bases matching TRBD2. The CDR3 loop spans 18 amino acids. Germline assignment: CDR1 LGHNA and CDR2 YSLEER. The CDR3 is CAGSQALLAGGRSGELFF. The CDR3 DNA reads TGCGCCGGCAGCCAGGCCCTACTAGCGGGGGGGCGGTCCGGGGAGCTGTTTTTT.

The J gene is TRBJ2-2, the V gene TRBV9; 11 bases line up with TRBD2. Germline CDR1 reads SGDLS; CDR2 reads YYNGEE. This CDR3 has 16 residues. Unmatched junction bases numbered 2, after V lost 3 bases and J lost 1 base. CDR3 protein: CASSAGLAGNTGELFF. Here the CDR3 DNA reads TGTGCCAGCAGCGCCGGACTAGCGGGGAACACCGGGGAGCTGTTTTTT.

The chain joins TRBV9 to TRBJ1-6, with TRBD1 matching over 10 bases. CDR1 is SGDLS and CDR2 is YYNGEE in the germline V gene. Trimming removed 6 bases from V and 7 bases from J; junction bases left unmatched: 7. The CDR3 loop spans 15 amino acids. DNA for the CDR3: TGTGCCAGCAACCCGGGACAGGGGCCAAATTCACCCCTCCACTTT. Its translation: CASNPGQGPNSPLHF.

The CDR3 spells CASSLEGGIATF. The CDR3 bases are TGTGCCAGCAGCTTGGAAGGCGGGATAGCCACCTTC. The chain uses TRBV5-6 and TRBJ1-2; D not certain. The V and J ends lost 0 bases and 13 bases respectively, with 13 bases between them. Germline values: CDR1 SGHDT, CDR2 YYEEEE. The CDR3 extends over 12 amino acids.

The sample holds a few counts of this clone. This chain uses TRBV5-4 with TRBJ2-7, with D maybe TRBD1 (5 bases). This CDR3 spans 15 amino acids. Germline loops: CDR1 SGHNT, CDR2 YYREEE (reference sequence). V was trimmed by 4 bases and J by 5 bases, leaving 19 bases between them. As DNA, the CDR3 is TGTGCCAGCAGCCTAGGTCCAGGGTCAGGCGACGAGCAGTACTTC. Protein: CASSLGPGSGDEQYF. The full variable domain, its missing parts supplied by reference TRBV5-4 and TRBJ2-7, is ETGVTQSPTHLIKTRGQQVTLRCSSQSGHNTVSWYQQALGQGPQFIFQYYREEENGRGNFPPRFSGLQFPNYSSELNVNALELDDSALYLCASSLGPGSGDEQYFGPGTRLTVT.

The V gene is TRBV19, the J gene TRBJ1-2, with 11 bases that match TRBD1. From germline, CDR1 is LNHDA and CDR2 SQIVND (reference sequence). This CDR3 has 18 amino acids. The J segment lost 0 bases and the V segment lost 3 bases, leaving 9 bases of the junction unmatched. This CDR3 is CASSIGRTGGLTNYGYTF. In DNA form, the CDR3 reads TGTGCCAGTAGTATTGGGAGGACAGGGGGCCTCACTAACTATGGCTACACCTTC.

V usage is TRBV15 and J usage is TRBJ2-1; 10 positions match TRBD2. The trim removed 3 bases at V and 9 bases at J, leaving 2 bases unmatched. The CDR3 runs 13 residues. Per germline, CDR1 LNHNV and CDR2 YYDKDF (reference sequence). The CDR3 region is CATSRGLATEQFF. CDR3 sequence (DNA): TGTGCCACCAGCAGGGGACTAGCGACTGAGCAGTTCTTC.